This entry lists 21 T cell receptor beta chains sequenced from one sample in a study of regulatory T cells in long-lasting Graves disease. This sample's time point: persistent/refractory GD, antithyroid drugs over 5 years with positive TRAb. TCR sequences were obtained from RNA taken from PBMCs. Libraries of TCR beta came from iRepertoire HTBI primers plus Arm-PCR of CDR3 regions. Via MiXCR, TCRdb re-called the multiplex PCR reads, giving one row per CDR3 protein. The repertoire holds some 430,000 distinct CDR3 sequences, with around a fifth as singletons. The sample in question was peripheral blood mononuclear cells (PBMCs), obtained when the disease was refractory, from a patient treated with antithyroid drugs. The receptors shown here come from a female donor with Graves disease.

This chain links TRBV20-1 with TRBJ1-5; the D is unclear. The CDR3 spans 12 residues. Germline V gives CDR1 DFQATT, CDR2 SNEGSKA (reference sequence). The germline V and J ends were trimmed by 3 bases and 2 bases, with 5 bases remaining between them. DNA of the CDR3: TGCAGTGCTAGTAATGGCAATCAGCCCCAGCATTTT. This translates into CSASNGNQPQHF.

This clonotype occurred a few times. The CDR3 sequence: CSVVRTENTEAFF. CDR3 nucleotides: TGCAGCGTTGTAAGGACAGAGAACACTGAAGCTTTCTTT. The V gene is TRBV29-1, the J gene TRBJ1-1, with D possibly TRBD1 on 6 matching bases. This CDR3 is built from 13 residues. With 4 bases removed from V and 1 base from J, the gap between germline ends came to 10 bases. CDR1 and CDR2 from the germline V gene are SQVTM and ANQGSEA.

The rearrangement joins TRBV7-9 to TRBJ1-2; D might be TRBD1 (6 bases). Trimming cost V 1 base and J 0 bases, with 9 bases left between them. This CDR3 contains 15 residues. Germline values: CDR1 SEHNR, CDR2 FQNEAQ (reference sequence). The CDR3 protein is CASSLGGTPNYGYTF. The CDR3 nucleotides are TGTGCCAGCAGCTTAGGTGGGACACCTAACTATGGCTACACCTTC.

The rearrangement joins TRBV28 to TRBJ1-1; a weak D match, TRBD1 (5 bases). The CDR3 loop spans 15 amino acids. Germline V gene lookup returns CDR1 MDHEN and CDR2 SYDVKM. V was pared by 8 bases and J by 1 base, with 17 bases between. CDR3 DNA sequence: TGTGCCAGCTCACCACCGGGGCGGTGGAACACTGAAGCTTTCTTT. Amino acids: CASSPPGRWNTEAFF. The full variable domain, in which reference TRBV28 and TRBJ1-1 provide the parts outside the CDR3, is DVKVTQSSRYLVKRTGEKVFLECVQDMDHENMFWYRQDPGLGLRLIYFSYDVKMKEKGDIPEGYSVSREKKERFSLILESASTNQTSMYLCASSPPGRWNTEAFFGQGTRLTVV.

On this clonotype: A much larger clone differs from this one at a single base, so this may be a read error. The CDR3 nucleotides are TGTGCCTGCAGTTACATGGACAGGGGGAGGGGTGGCTACACCTTC. This translates into CACSYMDRGRGGYTF. The chain links TRBV6-5 to TRBJ1-2, with 10 bases lining up with TRBD1. Germline assignment: CDR1 MNHEY and CDR2 SVGAGI. The CDR3 contains 15 residues.

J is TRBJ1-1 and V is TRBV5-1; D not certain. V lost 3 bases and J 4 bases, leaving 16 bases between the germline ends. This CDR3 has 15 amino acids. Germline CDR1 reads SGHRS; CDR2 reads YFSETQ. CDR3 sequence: CASSYLAGGSTEAFF. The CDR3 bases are TGCGCCAGCAGCTACCTTGCCGGCGGGTCCACTGAAGCTTTCTTT.

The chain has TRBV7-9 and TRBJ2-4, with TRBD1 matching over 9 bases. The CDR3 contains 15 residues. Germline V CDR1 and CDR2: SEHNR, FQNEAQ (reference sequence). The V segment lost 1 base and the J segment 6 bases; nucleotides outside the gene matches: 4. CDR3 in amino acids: CASSLDLGQGNIQYF. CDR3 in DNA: TGTGCCAGCAGCTTAGACTTGGGACAGGGAAACATTCAGTACTTC. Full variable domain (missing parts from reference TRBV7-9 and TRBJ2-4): DTGVSQNPRHKITKRGQNVTFRCDPISEHNRLYWYRQTLGQGPEFLTYFQNEAQLEKSRLLSDRFSAERPKGSFSTLEIQRTEQGDSAMYLCASSLDLGQGNIQYFGAGTRLSVL.

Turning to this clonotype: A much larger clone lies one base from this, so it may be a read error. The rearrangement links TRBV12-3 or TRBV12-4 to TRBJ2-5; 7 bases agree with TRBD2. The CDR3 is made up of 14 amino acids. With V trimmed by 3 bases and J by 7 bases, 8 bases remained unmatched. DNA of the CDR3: TGTGCCAGCAGTTTGTCTAGCGGCCGCAGGACCCAGTACTTC. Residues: CASSLSSGRRTQYF.

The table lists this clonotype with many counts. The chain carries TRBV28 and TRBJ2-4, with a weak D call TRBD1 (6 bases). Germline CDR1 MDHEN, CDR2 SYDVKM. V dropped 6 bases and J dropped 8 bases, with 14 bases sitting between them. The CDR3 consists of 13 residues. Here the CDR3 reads CASSTPSGDIQYF. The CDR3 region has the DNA TGTGCCAGCAGCACTCCGTCAGGGGACATTCAGTACTTC.

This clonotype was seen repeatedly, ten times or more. CDR3: CSLNRDGPKNIQYF. In DNA form, the CDR3 reads TGCAGTTTAAACAGGGATGGGCCCAAAAACATTCAGTACTTC. The V and J genes are TRBV20-1 and TRBJ2-4; D is perhaps TRBD1 (6 bases). Germline V gene data show CDR1 as DFQATT and CDR2 as SNEGSKA (reference sequence). The CDR3 has 14 amino acids. V gave up 8 bases and J gave up 2 bases, with 16 bases separating them.

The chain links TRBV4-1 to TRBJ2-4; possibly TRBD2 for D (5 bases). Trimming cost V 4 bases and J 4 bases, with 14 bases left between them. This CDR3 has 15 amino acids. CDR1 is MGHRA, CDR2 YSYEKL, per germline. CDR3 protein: CASSPEEYEKNIQYF. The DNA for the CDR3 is TGCGCCAGCAGCCCGGAGGAGTATGAGAAAAACATTCAGTACTTC.

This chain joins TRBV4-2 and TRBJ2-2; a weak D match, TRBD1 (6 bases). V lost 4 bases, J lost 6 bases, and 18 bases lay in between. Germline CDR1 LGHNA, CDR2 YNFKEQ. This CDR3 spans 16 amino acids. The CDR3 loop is CASSPHLLGASGELFF. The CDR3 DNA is TGTGCCAGCAGCCCGCACCTGCTGGGGGCGTCCGGGGAGCTGTTTTTT.

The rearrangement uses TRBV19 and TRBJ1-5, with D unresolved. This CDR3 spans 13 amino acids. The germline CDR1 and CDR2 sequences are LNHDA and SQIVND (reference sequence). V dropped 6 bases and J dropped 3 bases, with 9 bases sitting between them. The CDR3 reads CASSEQFNQPQHF. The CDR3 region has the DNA TGTGCCAGTAGCGAACAGTTCAATCAGCCCCAGCATTTT.

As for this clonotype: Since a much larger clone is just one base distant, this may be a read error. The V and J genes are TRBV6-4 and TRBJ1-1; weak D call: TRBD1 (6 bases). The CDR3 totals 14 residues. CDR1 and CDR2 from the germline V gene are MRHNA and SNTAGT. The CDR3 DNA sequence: TGTGCCAGCGGTGACTCGAACAGGGCCACTGAAGCTTTCTTT. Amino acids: CASGDSNRATEAFF.

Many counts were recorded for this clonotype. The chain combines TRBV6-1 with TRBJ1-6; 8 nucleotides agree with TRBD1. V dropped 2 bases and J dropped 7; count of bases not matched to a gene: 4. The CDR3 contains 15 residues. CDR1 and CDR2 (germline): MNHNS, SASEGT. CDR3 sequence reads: CASSEFGQGNSPLHF. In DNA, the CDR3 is TGTGCCAGCAGTGAATTTGGACAGGGAAATTCACCCCTCCACTTT.

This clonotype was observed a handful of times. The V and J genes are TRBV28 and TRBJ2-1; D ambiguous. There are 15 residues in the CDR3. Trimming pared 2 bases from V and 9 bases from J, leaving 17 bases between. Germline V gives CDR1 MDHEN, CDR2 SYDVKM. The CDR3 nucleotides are TGTGCCAGCAGTTTAAGTCAGCTGGGATGGGTTGAGCAGTTCTTC. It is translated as CASSLSQLGWVEQFF.

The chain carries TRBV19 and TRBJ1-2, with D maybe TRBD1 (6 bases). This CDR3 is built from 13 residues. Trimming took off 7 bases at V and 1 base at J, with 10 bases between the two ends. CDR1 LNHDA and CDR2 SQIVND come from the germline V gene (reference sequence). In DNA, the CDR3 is TGTGCCAGTATGGACAGACTTAACTATGGCTACACCTTC. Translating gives CASMDRLNYGYTF.

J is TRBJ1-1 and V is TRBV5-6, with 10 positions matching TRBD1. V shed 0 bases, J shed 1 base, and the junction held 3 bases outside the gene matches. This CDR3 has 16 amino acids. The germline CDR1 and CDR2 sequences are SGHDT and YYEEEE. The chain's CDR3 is CASSLARQGANTEAFF. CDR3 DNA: TGTGCCAGCAGCTTGGCCCGACAGGGGGCGAACACTGAAGCTTTCTTT.

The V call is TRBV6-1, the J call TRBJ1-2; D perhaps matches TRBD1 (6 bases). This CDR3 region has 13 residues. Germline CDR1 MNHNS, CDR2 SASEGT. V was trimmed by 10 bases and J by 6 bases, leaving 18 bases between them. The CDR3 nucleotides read TGTGCCACCTTACTCAGGTCAGGGGATGGCTACACCTTC. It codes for CATLLRSGDGYTF.

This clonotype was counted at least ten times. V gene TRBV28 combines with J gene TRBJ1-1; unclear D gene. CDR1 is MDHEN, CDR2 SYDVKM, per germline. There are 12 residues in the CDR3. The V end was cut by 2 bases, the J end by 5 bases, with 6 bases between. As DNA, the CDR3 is TGTGCCAGCAGTTTAATGGAAACTGAAGCTTTCTTT. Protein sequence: CASSLMETEAFF.

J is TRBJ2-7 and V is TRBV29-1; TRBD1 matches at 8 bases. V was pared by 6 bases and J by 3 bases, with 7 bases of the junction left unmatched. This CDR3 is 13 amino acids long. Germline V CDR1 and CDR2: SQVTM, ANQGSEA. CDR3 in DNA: TGCAGCGTCCCCGGGACAGGACTCTACGAGCAGTACTTC. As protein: CSVPGTGLYEQYF.